Listed here are 30 T cell receptor beta chains from one sample, sequenced in a study of T cell repertoires in cytomegalovirus infection. TCRdb independently ran MiXCR on the reads; one entry per CDR3 protein. Here the sample spans 340,000 or so distinct CDR3 sequences, around 25% being singletons. No cognate antigen is known for these TCRs. The sample in question was cultured PBMCs, obtained from culture after CMV antigen stimulation. These receptors all come from a human donor in good health (CMV status not recorded). Some clones in this sample may be carry-over from other donors' samples.

This clonotype was counted at least ten times. This chain joins TRBV7-9 and TRBJ2-1; D assignment may be TRBD1 or TRBD2 (5 bases each). This CDR3 contains 16 residues. In germline, CDR1 is SEHNR, CDR2 FQNEAQ (reference sequence). The V end was cut by 3 bases, the J end by 4 bases, with 16 bases between. Written as DNA, the CDR3 is TGTGCCAGCAGCTTTCCGAACGGGGACGGTTACAATGAGCAGTTCTTC. This codes for CASSFPNGDGYNEQFF.

This clonotype was detected ten times or more. The rearrangement uses TRBV7-2 and TRBJ2-1, with TRBD2 as a possible D gene (5 bases). CDR3 size: 13 residues. Germline V gene lookup returns CDR1 SGHTA and CDR2 FQGNSA. Trimming stripped 2 bases from V and 8 bases from J, with 10 bases between. The CDR3 region has the DNA TGTGCCAGCAGCTTACGACTACTTGATGAGCAGTTCTTC. It translates to CASSLRLLDEQFF.

The CDR3 region has the DNA TGTGCCAGCAGCACCACACTCTCTCGCTCGGGGGAGCAGTACGTC. It translates to CASSTTLSRSGEQYV. The chain joins TRBV7-9 to TRBJ2-7, with D possibly TRBD2 on 5 matching bases. The CDR3 has 15 amino acids. Germline V CDR1 and CDR2: SEHNR, FQNEAQ (reference sequence). V gave up 5 bases and J gave up 7 bases, with 21 bases separating them.

This chain links TRBV4-1 with TRBJ1-1; no firm D call. Trimming stripped 2 bases from V and 3 bases from J, with 13 bases between. The CDR3 loop spans 15 amino acids. Germline V CDR1 and CDR2: MGHRA, YSYEKL. CDR3 bases: TGCGCCAGCAGCCAAAAGGAGCGGTTGGACACTGAAGCTTTCTTT. Its translation: CASSQKERLDTEAFF.

The V gene is TRBV6-2 or TRBV6-3, the J gene TRBJ1-5; no firm D call. This CDR3 spans 13 amino acids. V lost 0 bases, J lost 15 bases, and 15 bases lay in between. CDR1 MNHEY and CDR2 SVGEGT come from the germline V gene. The CDR3 reads CASSYSKGGRWHF. As DNA, the CDR3 is TGTGCCAGCAGTTACTCGAAAGGCGGTCGTTGGCATTTT.

J is TRBJ2-4 and V is TRBV6-2 or TRBV6-3, with TRBD1 matching 9 bases. V lost 2 bases, J lost 6 bases, and 2 bases stayed unmatched. The CDR3 totals 14 residues. The V gene's germline CDR1 is MNHEY and CDR2 SVGEGT. The CDR3 nucleotides are TGTGCCAGCAGTTACCGGGACAGGGTAAACATTCAGTACTTC. Protein sequence: CASSYRDRVNIQYF.

In this sample, this clonotype turned up many times. V and J are TRBV6-1 and TRBJ2-7; 7 bases map to TRBD2. V was pared by 1 base and J by 1 base, with 4 bases of the junction left unmatched. Germline V gene data show CDR1 as MNHNS and CDR2 as SASEGT. The CDR3 is 15 residues long. The CDR3 nucleotides are TGTGCCAGCAGTGAAGAGCGGGATTGGTCCTACGAGCAGTACGTC. It encodes CASSEERDWSYEQYV.

This clonotype has only a few counts. The V call is TRBV19, the J call TRBJ2-1; D is undetermined. CDR3 size: 15 residues. Germline CDR1 reads LNHDA; CDR2 reads SQIVND (reference sequence). V was trimmed by 4 bases and J by 3 bases, leaving 13 bases between them. CDR3 sequence: CASSTPGRNYNEQFF. In DNA form, the CDR3 reads TGTGCCAGTAGTACCCCAGGACGGAACTACAATGAGCAGTTCTTC.

This chain joins TRBV10-3 and TRBJ1-5, with TRBD1 as a possible D gene (5 bases). The CDR3 contains 13 residues. Trimming pared 7 bases from V and 1 base from J, leaving 8 bases between. Germline loops: CDR1 ENHRY, CDR2 SYGVKD. Here the CDR3 reads CAITWDSNQPQHF. The CDR3 coding sequence is TGTGCCATCACCTGGGACAGCAATCAGCCCCAGCATTTT.

This clonotype appeared a few times. DNA of the CDR3: TGTGCCAGCGGCCGGGGGAACACTGAAGCTTTCTTT. Translating gives CASGRGNTEAFF. The chain employs TRBV7-7 and TRBJ1-1; D gene unclear. Germline V gene sequence: CDR1 SSHAT, CDR2 FNYEAQ (reference sequence). V dropped 8 bases and J dropped 1 base, with 8 bases sitting between them. The CDR3 consists of 12 residues.

The table lists this clonotype with a few counts. The chain combines TRBV5-6 with TRBJ2-3, with D perhaps matching TRBD2 (6 bases). The CDR3 consists of 14 residues. Trimming removed 0 bases at V and 2 bases at J, with 7 bases between. Germline V gives CDR1 SGHDT, CDR2 YYEEEE. CDR3 loop: CASSLGLVTDTQYF. The CDR3 nucleotides read TGTGCCAGCAGCTTGGGACTAGTCACAGATACGCAGTATTTT.

The chain couples TRBV7-9 to TRBJ2-5; 8 positions match TRBD2. The J segment lost 5 bases and the V segment lost 5 bases, leaving 7 bases of the junction unmatched. The V gene's germline CDR1 is SEHNR and CDR2 FQNEAQ (reference sequence). The CDR3 extends over 14 amino acids. The CDR3 sequence is CASSLQREWETQYF. CDR3 DNA sequence: TGTGCCAGCAGCCTACAGCGGGAGTGGGAGACCCAGTACTTC.

V is TRBV6-2 or TRBV6-3 and J is TRBJ1-5, with a possible D match to TRBD1 (5 bases). V lost 2 bases and J lost 9, with 20 bases in between. Germline-derived CDR1 and CDR2 are MNHEY and SVGEGT. This CDR3 is 16 amino acids long. The CDR3 reads CASSYRVDRPERPQHF. The CDR3 nucleotides are TGTGCCAGCAGTTACAGGGTAGACAGACCGGAGAGGCCCCAGCATTTT.

CDR3 bases: TGTGCCAGCAGCCAAGATCTAGGAGCGGGGGGGAGGAATGAGCAGTTCTTC. This sequence encodes CASSQDLGAGGRNEQFF. The V gene is TRBV3-1, the J gene TRBJ2-1, with TRBD2 matching over 10 bases. Losses at the gene ends were 0 bases for V and 7 bases for J; bases not matched to a gene: 9. This CDR3 contains 17 residues. CDR1 is LGHDT and CDR2 is YNNKEL in the germline V gene (reference sequence).

This chain joins TRBV7-6 and TRBJ1-2, with D unclear. Trimming removed 2 bases from V and 7 bases from J, with 14 bases in between. Germline CDR1 and CDR2: SGHVS and FNYEAQ. The CDR3 totals 14 residues. CDR3 sequence reads: CASSLNTVPGGYTF. The CDR3 bases are TGTGCCAGCAGCTTAAATACGGTTCCGGGTGGCTACACCTTC.

At least ten counts were recorded for this clonotype. V usage is TRBV7-2 and J usage is TRBJ2-7; possibly TRBD2 for D (9 bases). Germline V gene sequence: CDR1 SGHTA, CDR2 FQGNSA. V dropped 4 bases and J dropped 4 bases, with 26 bases sitting between them. CDR3 length equals 18 residues. CDR3 DNA: TGTGCCAGCAGCTCAAGGCCTAGCGGGACAGGTAGATGGTACGAGCAGTACTTC. Amino acids: CASSSRPSGTGRWYEQYF. The full variable domain, its missing parts supplied by reference TRBV7-2 and TRBJ2-7, is GAGVSQSPSNKVTEKGKDVELRCDPISGHTALYWYRQSLGQGLEFLIYFQGNSAPDKSGLPSDRFSAERTGGSVSTLTIQRTQQEDSAVYLCASSSRPSGTGRWYEQYFGPGTRLTVT.

The chain joins TRBV5-5 to TRBJ2-7, with D perhaps matching TRBD1 (5 bases). Trimming took off 7 bases at V and 0 bases at J, with 17 bases between the two ends. The CDR3 is made up of 15 amino acids. CDR1 and CDR2 from the germline V gene are SGHKS and YYEKEE (reference sequence). CDR3 in amino acids: CASLISGPRSYEQYV. The DNA for the CDR3 is TGTGCCAGCTTAATATCAGGGCCCCGCTCCTACGAGCAGTACGTC.

The J gene is TRBJ2-1, the V gene TRBV7-9; TRBD2 aligns across 10 bases. The CDR3 covers 15 residues. Germline V CDR1 and CDR2: SEHNR, FQNEAQ (reference sequence). After removal of 1 base from V and 6 bases from J, the junction contained 3 bases not matched to a gene. The CDR3 region has the DNA TGTGCCAGCAGCTTAGTTTCTAGCGGGAGCAATGAGCAGTTCTTC. Translating it yields CASSLVSSGSNEQFF.

This clonotype appeared once. The V and J genes are TRBV28 and TRBJ2-7, with D maybe TRBD2 (6 bases). Per the germline V gene, CDR1 is MDHEN and CDR2 is SYDVKM. CDR3 length: 15 residues. V gave up 3 bases and J gave up 3 bases, with 15 bases separating them. The CDR3 nucleotides are TGTGCCAGCAGTTTGGGGGGACTGAATGACTACGAGCAGTACGTC. Translating gives CASSLGGLNDYEQYV.

The sample holds one count of this clonotype. The V gene is TRBV29-1, the J gene TRBJ2-1; D perhaps matches TRBD2 (6 bases). Germline CDR1 reads SQVTM; CDR2 reads ANQGSEA. The V gene lost 7 bases and the J gene lost 5 bases, with 21 bases spanning the gap. The CDR3 contains 15 residues. The CDR3 sequence is CSGEGWSSDDNEQFF. The CDR3 DNA follows: TGCAGCGGTGAGGGGTGGTCTAGCGACGACAATGAGCAGTTCTTC.

J is TRBJ1-3 and V is TRBV9; TRBD1 is a possible D gene (5 bases). The V and J ends lost 0 bases and 5 bases respectively, with 12 bases between them. CDR1 is SGDLS, CDR2 YYNGEE, per germline. The CDR3 is 15 amino acids. The CDR3 DNA follows: TGTGCCAGCAGCGTAGAAGGGGCAAGTAGAAACACCATATATTTT. This gives the protein CASSVEGASRNTIYF.

This clonotype showed up just a few times. This chain connects TRBV28 to TRBJ2-2; D call uncertain. The CDR3 has 12 residues. Germline loops: CDR1 MDHEN, CDR2 SYDVKM. The V end was cut by 1 base, the J end by 7 bases, with 4 bases between. CDR3: CASSLFSGELFF. The CDR3 bases are TGTGCCAGCAGTTTATTTAGCGGGGAGCTGTTTTTT.

This clonotype came up many times. The chain links TRBV12-3 or TRBV12-4 to TRBJ1-2; 7 nucleotides agree with TRBD1. The V and J ends lost 6 bases and 5 bases, in that order; junction bases with no gene match: 6. CDR3 size: 13 residues. CDR3 DNA: TGTGCCAGCAGCCTAGGACAGGTATATGGCTACACCTTC. This codes for CASSLGQVYGYTF.

The chain has TRBV11-2 and TRBJ2-3, with 9 bases fitting TRBD2. The germline CDR1 and CDR2 sequences are SGHAT and FQNNGV. The CDR3 covers 16 residues. After removal of 5 bases from V and 7 bases from J, the junction contained 13 bases not matched to a gene. The CDR3 region has the DNA TGTGCCAGCAGCCGCGGCGCGGGAGGGCCGGTAAATACGCAGTATTTT. Residues: CASSRGAGGPVNTQYF.

The chain employs TRBV19 and TRBJ1-2; D ambiguous. V was cut by 7 bases and J by 11 bases, with 17 bases left in between. CDR3 length: 12 amino acids. Germline CDR1 LNHDA, CDR2 SQIVND (reference sequence). Here the CDR3 DNA reads TGTGCCAGTATTTCCGGTTACGGACCATACACCTTC. Translated: CASISGYGPYTF.

This clonotype was seen only a few times. This chain links TRBV12-5 with TRBJ2-1, with 14 bases identical to TRBD2. The length of the CDR3 is 16 residues. J lost 6 bases, V lost 5 bases, and 6 bases had no gene match. Germline lookup yields CDR1 LGHNT and CDR2 FRNRAP. CDR3 residues: CASGTRLAGGRNEQFF. CDR3 bases: TGTGCTAGTGGTACACGACTAGCGGGAGGGCGCAATGAGCAGTTCTTC.

At least ten counts were recorded for this clonotype. This chain joins TRBV7-9 and TRBJ2-5; maybe TRBD2 (5 bases). Germline V lookup: CDR1 SEHNR, CDR2 FQNEAQ (reference sequence). Trimming removed 5 bases at V and 3 bases at J, with 13 bases between. The CDR3 is made up of 14 amino acids. The CDR3 reads CASSRVDGKETQYF. CDR3 in DNA: TGTGCCAGCAGCCGTGTGGACGGGAAAGAGACCCAGTACTTC.

The J gene is TRBJ2-3, the V gene TRBV11-3; D perhaps matches TRBD2 (5 bases). This CDR3 has 16 residues. Germline V lookup: CDR1 SGHNT, CDR2 YENEEA. Trimming took 4 bases from V and 4 from J, leaving 18 bases between them. CDR3 bases: TGTGCCAGCAGCTCAGAACTACTTCGAGGGCCAGATACGCAGTATTTT. Translated: CASSSELLRGPDTQYF.

This clonotype was detected a few times. The chain combines TRBV13 with TRBJ2-2; 13 bases map to TRBD2. Per the germline V gene, CDR1 is PRHDT and CDR2 is FYEKMQ (reference sequence). V lost 5 bases to trimming and J lost 1 base; unmatched junction nucleotides: 4. This CDR3 is built from 17 residues. CDR3 residues: CASSPGLAGENTGELFF. The CDR3, as DNA: TGTGCCAGCAGCCCCGGACTAGCGGGAGAGAACACCGGGGAGCTGTTTTTT.

This clonotype was counted only a few times. This chain joins TRBV10-3 and TRBJ1-5; the match to TRBD1 covers 10 bases. V lost 6 bases and J lost 2; bases outside the gene matches: 1. Germline loops: CDR1 ENHRY, CDR2 SYGVKD. The CDR3 is made up of 14 amino acids. The CDR3 DNA reads TGTGCCATCAGCGGGACAGGGGGCAATCAGCCCCAGCATTTT. Its translation: CAISGTGGNQPQHF.